Following are 19 T cell receptor beta chains from one sample sequenced in a study of identical twins. TCRdb itself ran the 5' RACE reads through MiXCR, one entry per CDR3 protein. This sample yields hundreds of thousands of distinct CDR3 sequences, of which roughly 7% are seen a single time; more than 3% belongs to the top ten. These data also formed part of another study, on yellow fever vaccine responses in identical twins.

Sample: memory (CD45RO+) T cells sorted from blood. Receptors were obtained from a woman younger than 30 in good health.

The sample holds a few counts of this clonotype. This sequence joins TRBV2 and TRBJ2-7, with TRBD2 matching over 14 bases. The germline V gene has CDR1 SNHLY and CDR2 FYNNEI. The CDR3 consists of 17 residues. V was clipped by 3 bases and J by 2 bases; unmatched bases: 6. The CDR3 sequence: CASSDGTSGSPPYEQYF. In nucleotides, the CDR3 is TGTGCCAGCAGTGATGGGACTAGCGGGAGTCCACCCTACGAGCAGTACTTC.

The chain combines TRBV7-8 with TRBJ1-6; no clear D gene. The CDR3 has 15 amino acids. Germline V gene lookup returns CDR1 SGHVS and CDR2 FQNEAQ. V lost 1 base, J lost 10 bases, and 14 bases lay in between. The chain's CDR3 is CASSLVSSVGSPLHF. The CDR3 bases are TGTGCCAGCAGCTTAGTTAGCAGTGTAGGCTCACCCCTCCACTTT. Variable domain in full (rest from reference TRBV7-8 and TRBJ1-6): GAGVSQSPRYKVAKRGQDVALRCDPISGHVSLFWYQQALGQGPEFLTYFQNEAQLDKSGLPSDRFFAERPEGSVSTLKIQRTQQEDSAVYLCASSLVSSVGSPLHFGNGTRLTVT.

This chain links TRBV11-2 with TRBJ2-3, with 12 bases aligning to TRBD2. CDR1 and CDR2 (germline): SGHAT, FQNNGV. The CDR3 consists of 16 residues. J gave up 7 bases and V 5 bases, and 10 bases lay outside the gene matches. The CDR3 nucleotides read TGTGCCAGCAGCCCCGGACTAGCGGGGCCCATGAATACGCAGTATTTT. Translating it yields CASSPGLAGPMNTQYF. Together with reference TRBV11-2 and TRBJ2-3, the CDR3 gives the full variable domain: EAGVAQSPRYKIIEKRQSVAFWCNPISGHATLYWYQQILGQGPKLLIQFQNNGVVDDSQLPKDRFSAERLKGVDSTLKIQPAKLEDSAVYLCASSPGLAGPMNTQYFGPGTRLTVL.

The chain carries TRBV7-8 and TRBJ2-1; 9 nucleotides agree with TRBD1. Trimming cost V 2 bases and J 4 bases; bases outside gene matches: 6. The germline V gene has CDR1 SGHVS and CDR2 FQNEAQ. This CDR3 comprises 16 residues. In DNA, the CDR3 is TGTGCCAGCAGCTTACGCCCGGGACAGGGATACAATGAGCAGTTCTTC. Amino acid sequence: CASSLRPGQGYNEQFF. Full variable domain (remainder filled in from reference TRBV7-8 and TRBJ2-1): GAGVSQSPRYKVAKRGQDVALRCDPISGHVSLFWYQQALGQGPEFLTYFQNEAQLDKSGLPSDRFFAERPEGSVSTLKIQRTQQEDSAVYLCASSLRPGQGYNEQFFGPGTRLTVL.

This clonotype occurred a few times. J is TRBJ2-4 and V is TRBV18, with TRBD1 matching 7 bases. Germline CDR1 and CDR2: KGHSH and LQKENI. Trimming took 6 bases from V and 5 from J; bases not matched to a gene: 13. The CDR3 contains 16 residues. CDR3 nucleotides: TGTGCCAGCTCCCAGGGGGTCCCGTCACTTGAAAACATTCAGTACTTC. Residues: CASSQGVPSLENIQYF.

This sequence joins TRBV4-2 and TRBJ1-2; 7 bases agree with TRBD1. Unmatched junction bases numbered 9, after V lost 3 bases and J lost 8 bases. The CDR3 totals 14 residues. Germline loops: CDR1 LGHNA, CDR2 YNFKEQ. The DNA of the CDR3 is TGTGCCAGCAGCCAGGCGACAGGGTGGGTCGGCTACACCTTC. This codes for CASSQATGWVGYTF.

This clonotype was seen only a few times. CDR3 nucleotides: TGTGCCAGCAGGCGACAGGGTCCTGGCTACACCTTC. Translation gives CASRRQGPGYTF. The J gene is TRBJ1-2, the V gene TRBV28, with 7 bases matching TRBD1. This CDR3 region has 12 residues. Germline V gene sequence: CDR1 MDHEN, CDR2 SYDVKM. Losses at the gene ends were 6 bases for V and 7 bases for J; bases not matched to a gene: 5.

The table lists this clonotype with many counts. V is TRBV12-3 or TRBV12-4 and J is TRBJ2-1; D might be TRBD2 (6 bases). V was trimmed by 3 bases and J by 0 bases, leaving 12 bases between them. The CDR3 runs to 16 residues. The CDR3 coding sequence is TGTGCCAGCAGTTTCCTAGCGCGTAGCTCCTACAATGAGCAGTTCTTC. Translating it yields CASSFLARSSYNEQFF.

This clonotype was counted a few times. This chain joins TRBV20-1 and TRBJ2-5; 9 nucleotides match TRBD2. The germline V gene encodes CDR1 DFQATT and CDR2 SNEGSKA (reference sequence). V shed 5 bases and J 5 bases; nucleotides not matched to a gene: 9. CDR3 length equals 14 residues. The CDR3: CSAPSAGGRETQYF. The CDR3 coding sequence is TGCAGTGCTCCTTCCGCGGGGGGGCGGGAGACCCAGTACTTC.

The V call is TRBV7-9, the J call TRBJ2-7, with 12 bases that match TRBD2. The CDR3 is made up of 14 amino acids. After removal of 6 bases from V and 5 bases from J, the junction contained 5 bases not matched to a gene. The germline V gene has CDR1 SEHNR and CDR2 FQNEAQ (reference sequence). The CDR3 sequence is CASSRLAGADEQYF. The CDR3 DNA is TGTGCCAGCAGTAGACTAGCGGGAGCGGACGAGCAGTACTTC.

This clonotype appeared many times. The chain couples TRBV29-1 to TRBJ2-1, with D perhaps TRBD1 (5 bases). V lost 7 bases to trimming and J lost 7 bases, with 14 bases between them. This CDR3 is 12 amino acids long. Germline loops: CDR1 SQVTM, CDR2 ANQGSEA. The CDR3 reads CSAVPGRNEQFF. CDR3 DNA: TGCAGCGCGGTTCCAGGGCGGAATGAGCAGTTCTTC.

This chain connects TRBV20-1 to TRBJ1-1, with 8 bases aligning to TRBD1. Germline V CDR1 and CDR2: DFQATT, SNEGSKA (reference sequence). Unmatched junction bases numbered 2, after V lost 4 bases and J lost 4 bases. CDR3 size: 12 residues. CDR3 sequence reads: CSAKQGGTEAFF. CDR3 nucleotides: TGCAGTGCTAAACAGGGGGGCACTGAAGCTTTCTTT.

The CDR3 DNA follows: TGTGCCAGGAGATGGACAGGGGGTTCTGGGGCCAACGTCCTGACTTTC. Translation: CARRWTGGSGANVLTF. The rearrangement links TRBV2 to TRBJ2-6, with 10 bases fitting TRBD1. Germline CDR1 SNHLY, CDR2 FYNNEI. The trim removed 9 bases at V and 1 base at J, leaving 6 bases unmatched. The CDR3 consists of 16 residues.

This clonotype was counted at least ten times. The gene calls are TRBV7-9 and TRBJ2-5, with 7 bases aligning to TRBD2. V trimming: 2 bases; J trimming: 3 bases; junction bases outside the gene matches: 6. Germline V gene data show CDR1 as SEHNR and CDR2 as FQNEAQ (reference sequence). The CDR3 consists of 15 residues. The CDR3 reads CASSLRGRGEETQYF. CDR3 DNA sequence: TGTGCCAGCAGCTTACGAGGTCGGGGGGAAGAGACCCAGTACTTC. Using reference TRBV7-9 and TRBJ2-5 for the parts outside the CDR3, the full variable domain is DTGVSQNPRHKITKRGQNVTFRCDPISEHNRLYWYRQTLGQGPEFLTYFQNEAQLEKSRLLSDRFSAERPKGSFSTLEIQRTEQGDSAMYLCASSLRGRGEETQYFGPGTRLLVL.

The gene calls are TRBV5-5 and TRBJ2-5; possibly TRBD1 for D (7 bases). Germline assignment: CDR1 SGHKS and CDR2 YYEKEE (reference sequence). Trimming cost V 0 bases and J 2 bases, with 14 bases left between them. The CDR3 is 16 residues long. The CDR3 sequence is CASSLGDGGQQETQYF. DNA of the CDR3: TGTGCCAGCAGCTTGGGGGACGGGGGACAGCAAGAGACCCAGTACTTC.

This clonotype was found a few times. The J gene is TRBJ2-5, the V gene TRBV20-1; 12 bases line up with TRBD2. From germline, CDR1 is DFQATT and CDR2 SNEGSKA (reference sequence). The ends lost 0 bases at V and 2 bases at J; junction bases unmatched: 19. The CDR3 covers 21 residues. The DNA of the CDR3 is TGCAGTGCTAGAGACTCAACCCTCGGACTAGCGGGGATTCTGGGTCAAGAGACCCAGTACTTC. Encoded protein: CSARDSTLGLAGILGQETQYF.

This clonotype was detected only a few times. CDR3: CASSLGASSLLNTGELFF. DNA of the CDR3: TGCGCCAGCAGCTTGGGGGCCTCCTCACTTTTAAACACCGGGGAGCTGTTTTTT. The V and J genes are TRBV5-1 and TRBJ2-2; no firm D call. The CDR3 totals 18 residues. The germline gives CDR1 SGHRS, CDR2 YFSETQ. Trimming took off 0 bases at V and 2 bases at J, with 17 bases between the two ends.

The chain is built from TRBV9 and TRBJ2-5; 7 bases align to TRBD1. V shed 4 bases and J 2 bases; nucleotides not matched to a gene: 5. The germline V gene encodes CDR1 SGDLS and CDR2 YYNGEE. The CDR3 contains 14 residues. The CDR3 loop is CASSRQGQQETQYF. The DNA for the CDR3 is TGTGCCAGCAGCCGACAGGGACAACAAGAGACCCAGTACTTC. The complete variable domain, with remaining parts taken from reference TRBV9 and TRBJ2-5, reads DSGVTQTPKHLITATGQRVTLRCSPRSGDLSVYWYQQSLDQGLQFLIQYYNGEERAKGNILERFSAQQFPDLHSELNLSSLELGDSALYFCASSRQGQQETQYFGPGTRLLVL.

At least ten counts were recorded for this clonotype. The genes are TRBV20-1 and TRBJ2-3; 10 bases match TRBD2. V lost 4 bases and J lost 4; bases outside the gene matches: 14. Germline assignment: CDR1 DFQATT and CDR2 SNEGSKA (reference sequence). The CDR3 runs 17 residues. This CDR3 reads CSAILGLAEKGADTQYF. DNA for the CDR3: TGCAGTGCTATTTTAGGACTAGCGGAGAAAGGAGCAGATACGCAGTATTTT.